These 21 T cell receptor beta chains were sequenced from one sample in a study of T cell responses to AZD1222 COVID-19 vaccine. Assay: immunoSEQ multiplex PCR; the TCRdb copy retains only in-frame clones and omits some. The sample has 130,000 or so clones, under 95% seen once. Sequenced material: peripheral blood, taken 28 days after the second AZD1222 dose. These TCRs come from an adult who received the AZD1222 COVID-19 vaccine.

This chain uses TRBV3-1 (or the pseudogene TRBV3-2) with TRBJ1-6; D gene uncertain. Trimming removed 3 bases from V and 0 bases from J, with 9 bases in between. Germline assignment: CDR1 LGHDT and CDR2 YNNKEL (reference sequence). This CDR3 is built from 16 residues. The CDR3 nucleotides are TGTGCCAGCAGCCAGTACAGACGCTCCTATAATTCACCCCTCCACTTT. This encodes CASSQYRRSYNSPLHF.

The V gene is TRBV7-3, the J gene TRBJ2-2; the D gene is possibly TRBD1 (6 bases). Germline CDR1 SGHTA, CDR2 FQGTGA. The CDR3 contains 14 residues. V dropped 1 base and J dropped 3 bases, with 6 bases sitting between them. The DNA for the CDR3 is TGTGCCAGCAGCTTAAACAGGGACACCGGGGAGCTGTTTTTT. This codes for CASSLNRDTGELFF. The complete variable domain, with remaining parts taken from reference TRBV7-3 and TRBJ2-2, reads GAGVSQTPSNKVTEKGKYVELRCDPISGHTALYWYRQSLGQGPEFLIYFQGTGAADDSGLPNDRFFAVRPEGSVSTLKIQRTERGDSAVYLCASSLNRDTGELFFGEGSRLTVL.

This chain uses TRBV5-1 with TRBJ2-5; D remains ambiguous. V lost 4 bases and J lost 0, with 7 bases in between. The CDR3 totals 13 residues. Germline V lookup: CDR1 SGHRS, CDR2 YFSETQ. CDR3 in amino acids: CASSLKYQETQYF. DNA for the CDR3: TGCGCCAGCAGCCTTAAGTACCAAGAGACCCAGTACTTC.

In DNA form, the CDR3 reads TGTGCCAGCAGCCAAGCCAAAGGGAAGTCTACCTACGAGCAGTACTTC. Translating it yields CASSQAKGKSTYEQYF. The J gene is TRBJ2-7, the V gene TRBV4-2, with D hard to call. The germline CDR1 and CDR2 sequences are LGHNA and YNFKEQ. The CDR3 is 16 amino acids. V was clipped by 1 base and J by 2 bases, with 15 bases between them.

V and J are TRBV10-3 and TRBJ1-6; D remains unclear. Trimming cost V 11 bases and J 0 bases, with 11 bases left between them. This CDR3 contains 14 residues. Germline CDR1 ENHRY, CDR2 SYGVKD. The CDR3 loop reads CAAQQGSYNSPLHF. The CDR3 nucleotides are TGTGCCGCGCAACAAGGCTCCTATAATTCACCCCTCCACTTT.

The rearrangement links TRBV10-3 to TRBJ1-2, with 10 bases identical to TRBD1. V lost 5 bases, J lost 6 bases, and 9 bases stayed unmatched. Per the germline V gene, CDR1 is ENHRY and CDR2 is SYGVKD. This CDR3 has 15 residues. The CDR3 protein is CAISHARDRGDGYTF. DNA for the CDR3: TGTGCCATCAGTCACGCGCGGGACAGGGGTGATGGCTACACCTTC.

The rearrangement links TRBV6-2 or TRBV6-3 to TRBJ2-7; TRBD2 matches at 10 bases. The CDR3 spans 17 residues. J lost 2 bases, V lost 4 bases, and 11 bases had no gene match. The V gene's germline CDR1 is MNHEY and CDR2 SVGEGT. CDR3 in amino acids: CASSFRPLAGETYEQYF. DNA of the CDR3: TGTGCCAGCAGTTTCAGACCCCTAGCGGGAGAGACCTACGAGCAGTACTTC.

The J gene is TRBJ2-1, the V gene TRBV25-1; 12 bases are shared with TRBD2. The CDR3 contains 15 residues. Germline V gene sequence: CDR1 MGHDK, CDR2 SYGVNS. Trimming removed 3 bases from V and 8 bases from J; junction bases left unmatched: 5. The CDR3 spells CASSETSGRLDEQFF. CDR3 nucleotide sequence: TGTGCCAGCAGTGAGACTAGCGGGAGACTCGATGAGCAGTTCTTC.

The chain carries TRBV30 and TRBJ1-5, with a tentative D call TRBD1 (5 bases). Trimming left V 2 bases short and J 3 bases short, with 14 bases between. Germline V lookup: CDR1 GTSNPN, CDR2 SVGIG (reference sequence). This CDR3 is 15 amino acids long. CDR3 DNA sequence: TGTGCCTGGAGTTCCCGTGGGGACCTCAATCAGCCCCAGCATTTT. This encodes CAWSSRGDLNQPQHF.

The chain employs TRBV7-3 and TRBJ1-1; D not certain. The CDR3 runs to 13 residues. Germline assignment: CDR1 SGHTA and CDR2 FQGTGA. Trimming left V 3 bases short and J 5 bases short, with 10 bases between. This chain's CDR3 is CASSFTPRTEAFF. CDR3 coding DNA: TGTGCCAGCAGCTTCACCCCTAGGACTGAAGCTTTCTTT.

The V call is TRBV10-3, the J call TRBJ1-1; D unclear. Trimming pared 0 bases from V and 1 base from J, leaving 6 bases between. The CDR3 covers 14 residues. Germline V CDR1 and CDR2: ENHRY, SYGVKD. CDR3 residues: CAISESRQNTEAFF. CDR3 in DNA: TGTGCCATCAGTGAGTCGAGACAGAACACTGAAGCTTTCTTT.

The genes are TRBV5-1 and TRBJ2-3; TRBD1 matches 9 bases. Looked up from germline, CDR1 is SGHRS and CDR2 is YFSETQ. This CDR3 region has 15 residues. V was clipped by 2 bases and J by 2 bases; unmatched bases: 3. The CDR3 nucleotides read TGCGCCAGCAGCTTACGGACAGGGGCCACAGATACGCAGTATTTT. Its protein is CASSLRTGATDTQYF. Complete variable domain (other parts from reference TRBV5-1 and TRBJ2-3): KAGVTQTPRYLIKTRGQQVTLSCSPISGHRSVSWYQQTPGQGLQFLFEYFSETQRNKGNFPGRFSGRQFSNSRSEMNVSTLELGDSALYLCASSLRTGATDTQYFGPGTRLTVL.

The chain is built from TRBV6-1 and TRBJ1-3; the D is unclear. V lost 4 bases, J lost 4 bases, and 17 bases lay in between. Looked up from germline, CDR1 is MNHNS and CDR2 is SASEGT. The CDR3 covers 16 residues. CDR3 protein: CASSVLGLGGGNTIYF. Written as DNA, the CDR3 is TGTGCCAGCAGTGTCCTTGGATTGGGAGGAGGAAACACCATATATTTT.

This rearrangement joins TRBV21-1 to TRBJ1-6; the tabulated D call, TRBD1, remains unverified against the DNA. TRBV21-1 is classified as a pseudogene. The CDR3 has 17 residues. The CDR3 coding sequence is TGTGCCAGCAGCAAAAGGGGACAGGGGGACAGGGGGTCACCCCTCCACTTT. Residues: CASSKRGQGDRGSPLHF.

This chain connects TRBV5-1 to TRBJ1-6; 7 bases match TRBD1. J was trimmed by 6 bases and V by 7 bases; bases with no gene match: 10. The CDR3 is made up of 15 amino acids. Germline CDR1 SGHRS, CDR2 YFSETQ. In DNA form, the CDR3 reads TGCGCCAGCTCGATCCAGGGGGGGATTAATTCACCCCTCCACTTT. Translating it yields CASSIQGGINSPLHF.

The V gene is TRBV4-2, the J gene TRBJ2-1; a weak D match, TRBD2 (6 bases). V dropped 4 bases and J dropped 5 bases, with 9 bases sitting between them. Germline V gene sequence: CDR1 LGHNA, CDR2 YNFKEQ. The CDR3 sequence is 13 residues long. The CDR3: CASSPGLHNEQFF. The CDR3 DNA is TGTGCCAGCAGCCCGGGACTCCACAATGAGCAGTTCTTC.

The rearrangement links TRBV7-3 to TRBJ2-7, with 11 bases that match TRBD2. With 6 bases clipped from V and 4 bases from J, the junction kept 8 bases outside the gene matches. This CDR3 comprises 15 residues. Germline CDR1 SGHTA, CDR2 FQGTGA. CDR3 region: CASSFSGRAEYEQYF. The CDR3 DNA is TGTGCCAGCAGTTTTAGCGGGAGGGCCGAGTACGAGCAGTACTTC.

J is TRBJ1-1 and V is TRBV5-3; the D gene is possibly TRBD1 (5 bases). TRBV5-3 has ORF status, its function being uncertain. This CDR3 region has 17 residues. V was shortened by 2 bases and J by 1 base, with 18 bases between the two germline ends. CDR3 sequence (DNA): TGTGCCAGAAGCTTTCAGACCCCGGGACTCCCGAACACTGAAGCTTTCTTT. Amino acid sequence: CARSFQTPGLPNTEAFF.

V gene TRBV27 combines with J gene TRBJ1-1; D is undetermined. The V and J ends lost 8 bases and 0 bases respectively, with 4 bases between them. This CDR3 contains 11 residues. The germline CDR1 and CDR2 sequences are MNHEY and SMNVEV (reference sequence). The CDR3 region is CASWLNTEAFF. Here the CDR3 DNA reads TGTGCCAGCTGGTTGAACACTGAAGCTTTCTTT.

The CDR3 bases are TGTGCCAGCTCACCCGTCCGGGGTGTTACTGGAAACACCATATATTTT. Protein product: CASSPVRGVTGNTIYF. V gene TRBV18 combines with J gene TRBJ1-3; no clear D. V was shortened by 3 bases and J by 2 bases, with 14 bases between the two germline ends. The CDR3 spans 16 residues. Germline V gives CDR1 KGHSH, CDR2 LQKENI.

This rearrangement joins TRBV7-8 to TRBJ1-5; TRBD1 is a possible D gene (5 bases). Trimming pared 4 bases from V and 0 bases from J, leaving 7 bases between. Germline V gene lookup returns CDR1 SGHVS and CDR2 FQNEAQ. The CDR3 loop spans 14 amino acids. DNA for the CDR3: TGTGCCAGCAGCTCCAGGGCTAGCAATCAGCCCCAGCATTTT. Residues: CASSSRASNQPQHF.